This passage covers 29 T cell receptor beta chains from one sample sequenced in a study of blood T cell repertoires in COVID-19. Profiled with immunoSEQ multiplex PCR; TCRdb holds only in-frame clones, not every one. The sample shows some 350,000 clones, almost 90% of them seen only once. The sequenced sample was peripheral blood. These receptor sequences come from a woman in her seventies with COVID-19, enrolled during active disease.

The chain is built from TRBV5-1 and TRBJ2-7; no clear D gene. Per germline, CDR1 SGHRS and CDR2 YFSETQ. This CDR3 comprises 14 residues. Between the trimmed V and J ends, which lost 1 base and 2 bases, there was a span of 10 bases. CDR3 residues: CASSLSHRPYEQYF. The CDR3 DNA sequence: TGCGCCAGCAGCTTGTCCCACAGACCCTACGAGCAGTACTTC.

This sequence joins TRBV7-2 and TRBJ2-7, with 8 bases that match TRBD1. V trimming: 5 bases; J trimming: 6 bases; junction bases outside the gene matches: 9. This CDR3 has 14 residues. The germline CDR1 and CDR2 sequences are SGHTA and FQGNSA. The CDR3 bases are TGTGCCAGCAGCGGATGGACAGGGATGGGCGAGCAGTACTTC. The encoded protein is CASSGWTGMGEQYF.

The chain has TRBV30 and TRBJ2-1; TRBD1 aligns across 8 bases. V gave up 3 bases and J gave up 7 bases; unmatched junction bases: 11. The germline V gene has CDR1 GTSNPN and CDR2 SVGIG (reference sequence). The CDR3 runs to 15 residues. The CDR3 nucleotides read TGTGCCTGGAGGGATAAGAGACAGGGGAGTAATGAGCAGTTCTTC. The encoded protein is CAWRDKRQGSNEQFF.

The gene calls are TRBV7-2 and TRBJ2-7; possible D gene TRBD2, 7 bases. Germline lookup yields CDR1 SGHTA and CDR2 FQGNSA. Trimming pared 2 bases from V and 6 bases from J, leaving 14 bases between. CDR3 length equals 14 residues. For the CDR3, the DNA is TGTGCCAGCAGCTTATCCCCAGGGGAGGGCGAGCAGTACTTC. Amino acid sequence: CASSLSPGEGEQYF.

The rearrangement uses TRBV3-1 (or the pseudogene TRBV3-2) and TRBJ1-6, with 7 bases matching TRBD1. V was pared by 1 base and J by 8 bases, with 14 bases of the junction left unmatched. CDR1 and CDR2 (germline): LGHDT, YNNKEL (reference sequence). The CDR3 has 18 amino acids. CDR3 amino acids: CASSQVPGQLRRDSPLHF. In nucleotides, the CDR3 is TGTGCCAGCAGCCAAGTGCCGGGACAGCTTCGTCGGGATTCACCCCTCCACTTT.

This chain joins TRBV18 and TRBJ1-5; no clear D gene. CDR1 and CDR2 from the germline V gene are KGHSH and LQKENI. The CDR3 is 12 residues long. Trimming took off 5 bases at V and 4 bases at J, with 6 bases between the two ends. Written as DNA, the CDR3 is TGTGCCAGCTCATCGTATAATCAGCCCCAGCATTTT. It translates to CASSSYNQPQHF.

About this clone: Sequence at one end of the junction differs from germline and may be a read error. The chain uses TRBV30 and TRBJ1-1; 10 bases are a match to TRBD1. Germline V gives CDR1 GTSNPN, CDR2 SVGIG (reference sequence). This CDR3 contains 13 residues. In DNA form, the CDR3 reads TGTGCCTGGAGGGGACAGGGGAACTCTGAAGCTTTCTTT. Translated: CAWRGQGNSEAFF.

The chain combines TRBV18 with TRBJ1-3; D is possibly TRBD1 (6 bases). V was clipped by 3 bases and J by 4 bases, with 13 bases between them. Germline V gene lookup returns CDR1 KGHSH and CDR2 LQKENI. The CDR3 is 15 amino acids. The CDR3 nucleotides are TGTGCCAGCTCACCGAGGGGGGGAGACGGAAACACCATATATTTT. Residues: CASSPRGGDGNTIYF.

The chain carries TRBV30 and TRBJ1-1; tentative D call: TRBD1 (5 bases). Trimming took 0 bases from V and 5 from J, leaving 16 bases between them. This CDR3 spans 15 amino acids. CDR1 GTSNPN and CDR2 SVGIG come from the germline V gene (reference sequence). As DNA, the CDR3 is TGTGCCTGGAGTGTTTCGGGAGTCTGGGGGACTGAAGCTTTCTTT. The encoded protein is CAWSVSGVWGTEAFF.

The chain recombines TRBV5-1 with TRBJ1-1, with 9 bases aligning to TRBD1. CDR3 length equals 16 residues. Germline lookup yields CDR1 SGHRS and CDR2 YFSETQ. The trim removed 7 bases at V and 5 bases at J, leaving 15 bases unmatched. CDR3 nucleotides: TGCGCCAGCGCCGGACAGGGGAGAGGCGGACGGACTGAAGCTTTCTTT. Translated, it gives CASAGQGRGGRTEAFF.

The CDR3 protein is CATSETGGSYGYTF. Here the CDR3 DNA reads TGTGCCACCAGTGAAACAGGGGGCAGCTATGGCTACACCTTC. V and J are TRBV24-1 and TRBJ1-2; 9 bases fit TRBD1. The V gene's germline CDR1 is KGHDR and CDR2 SFDVKD. J gave up 4 bases and V 4 bases, and 3 bases lay outside the gene matches. This CDR3 has 14 residues.

V gene TRBV5-8 combines with J gene TRBJ2-1; D possibly corresponds to TRBD1 (5 bases). This CDR3 has 13 residues. Trimming took off 4 bases at V and 3 bases at J, with 8 bases between the two ends. CDR1 is SGHTS, CDR2 YDEGEE, per germline. CDR3 nucleotides: TGTGCCAGCAGCAGGGGTGGCTACAATGAGCAGTTCTTC. It is translated as CASSRGGYNEQFF. Together with reference TRBV5-8 and TRBJ2-1, the CDR3 gives the full variable domain: EAGVTQSPTHLIKTRGQQATLRCSPISGHTSVYWYQQALGLGLQFLLWYDEGEERNRGNFPPRFSGRQFPNYSSELNVNALELEDSALYLCASSRGGYNEQFFGPGTRLTVL.

This clone showed up just once. The J gene is TRBJ1-5, the V gene TRBV28, with D unresolved. Germline loops: CDR1 MDHEN, CDR2 SYDVKM. The CDR3 loop spans 12 amino acids. The germline V and J ends were trimmed by 6 bases and 7 bases, with 10 bases remaining between them. The CDR3 reads CASSLPRQPQHF. CDR3 bases: TGTGCCAGCAGCCTGCCTCGGCAGCCCCAGCATTTT. The variable domain in full, with the rest retrieved from reference TRBV28 and TRBJ1-5, is DVKVTQSSRYLVKRTGEKVFLECVQDMDHENMFWYRQDPGLGLRLIYFSYDVKMKEKGDIPEGYSVSREKKERFSLILESASTNQTSMYLCASSLPRQPQHFGDGTRLSIL.

This sequence joins TRBV4-1 and TRBJ2-3; 9 bases align to TRBD2. Germline V gene data show CDR1 as MGHRA and CDR2 as YSYEKL. Trimming cost V 3 bases and J 3 bases; bases outside gene matches: 4. This CDR3 has 15 residues. The CDR3 nucleotides are TGCGCCAGCAGCCACTGGGGACTAGCAACAGATACGCAGTATTTT. Translation: CASSHWGLATDTQYF.

The rearrangement uses TRBV6-6 and TRBJ2-7, with TRBD1 as a possible D gene (5 bases). The CDR3 consists of 12 residues. Germline assignment: CDR1 MNHNY and CDR2 SVGAGI (reference sequence). V lost 6 bases, J lost 6 bases, and 12 bases lay in between. The CDR3: CASSSRTLEQYF. DNA for the CDR3: TGTGCCAGCAGCTCAAGGACACTCGAGCAGTACTTC.

The V and J genes are TRBV12-3 or TRBV12-4 and TRBJ2-5; 12 bases fit TRBD2. Trimming at V came to 6 bases and at J to 5 bases, leaving 1 base not matched to a gene. The CDR3 is made up of 13 amino acids. CDR3 loop: CASRLAGGETQYF. The CDR3 nucleotides read TGTGCCAGCAGGCTAGCGGGGGGGGAGACCCAGTACTTC.

The count of this clone is one. The rearrangement uses TRBV11-1 and TRBJ2-7; the match to TRBD2 covers 8 bases. J lost 2 bases, V lost 1 base, and 4 bases had no gene match. Germline V gene sequence: CDR1 SGHAT, CDR2 FQDESV (reference sequence). The CDR3 is 15 residues long. CDR3 in DNA: TGTGCCAGCAGCTTAGGAGCGGGGGACGCCTACGAGCAGTACTTC. Encoded protein: CASSLGAGDAYEQYF.

The chain joins TRBV6-5 to TRBJ1-1; D may be TRBD1 (6 bases). This CDR3 has 14 residues. The V and J ends lost 7 bases and 1 base respectively, with 13 bases between them. CDR1 is MNHEY, CDR2 SVGAGI, per germline. The CDR3 is CASKNPGQNTEAFF. The CDR3 DNA sequence: TGTGCCAGCAAGAACCCGGGACAGAACACTGAAGCTTTCTTT.

This chain connects TRBV27 to TRBJ1-4; perhaps TRBD1 as D (6 bases). The germline V gene encodes CDR1 MNHEY and CDR2 SMNVEV (reference sequence). V lost 5 bases and J lost 5, with 15 bases in between. The CDR3 loop spans 15 amino acids. CDR3: CASSPRTETNEKLFF. CDR3 DNA: TGTGCCAGCAGTCCTCGGACAGAGACCAATGAAAAACTGTTTTTT.

This chain joins TRBV4-1 and TRBJ1-2; D possibly corresponds to TRBD1 (6 bases). In germline, CDR1 is MGHRA, CDR2 YSYEKL. The V gene lost 3 bases and the J gene lost 3 bases, with 8 bases spanning the gap. CDR3 size: 13 residues. The CDR3 region has the DNA TGCGCCAGCAGCCATGGGGGCGACTATGGCTACACCTTC. It codes for CASSHGGDYGYTF.

J is TRBJ1-1 and V is TRBV5-1; no definite D call. The CDR3 totals 16 residues. Germline loops: CDR1 SGHRS, CDR2 YFSETQ. The V end lost 1 base, the J end lost 5 bases, and 18 bases lay between the germline ends. The CDR3: CASSLSGMITGTEAFF. The DNA for the CDR3 is TGCGCCAGCAGCTTGTCCGGGATGATTACGGGGACTGAAGCTTTCTTT.

In its sample, this clone was seen once. The chain has TRBV7-9 and TRBJ2-7, with D hard to call. Per the germline V gene, CDR1 is SEHNR and CDR2 is FQNEAQ (reference sequence). The CDR3 consists of 12 residues. V lost 2 bases and J 2 bases, leaving 4 bases between the germline ends. In nucleotides, the CDR3 is TGTGCCAGCAGCTTATCCACCTACGAGCAGTACTTC. It translates to CASSLSTYEQYF.

V gene TRBV19 combines with J gene TRBJ2-3, with 10 nucleotides matching TRBD2. The CDR3 runs to 15 residues. J gave up 5 bases and V 5 bases, and 7 bases lay outside the gene matches. Germline CDR1 is LNHDA and CDR2 is SQIVND (reference sequence). The CDR3 DNA sequence: TGTGCCAGTAGTTTTACTAGCGGGGTGGGAGATACGCAGTATTTT. Translated: CASSFTSGVGDTQYF.

The chain links TRBV4-2 to TRBJ2-3; 13 bases line up with TRBD2. The junction had 12 bases not matched to a gene; V was cut back by 0 bases and J by 6 bases. The CDR3 is made up of 19 amino acids. CDR1 is LGHNA, CDR2 YNFKEQ, per germline. The CDR3 nucleotides are TGTGCCAGCAGCCAAGATCTGGGAGCCGGGACTAGCGGGGTGGATACGCAGTATTTT. Translation: CASSQDLGAGTSGVDTQYF.

This chain links TRBV24-1 with TRBJ2-3; 9 nucleotides align to TRBD2. J lost 4 bases, V lost 4 bases, and 5 bases had no gene match. Looked up from germline, CDR1 is KGHDR and CDR2 is SFDVKD. This CDR3 region has 15 residues. CDR3 bases: TGTGCCACCAGTGAGTCGGGCGGGGGGGCAGATACGCAGTATTTT. Residues: CATSESGGGADTQYF.

V and J are TRBV10-2 and TRBJ2-7, with D perhaps TRBD2 (7 bases). Germline V gene lookup returns CDR1 WSHSY and CDR2 SAAADI. The V end was cut by 0 bases, the J end by 0 bases, with 9 bases between. The CDR3 extends over 15 amino acids. As DNA, the CDR3 is TGCGCCAGCAGTGAGTCGGGGGGGCCCTCCTACGAGCAGTACTTC. It is translated as CASSESGGPSYEQYF.

The sample holds one count of this clone. The CDR3 nucleotides are TGTGCCAGCAGTAGACTAGCGGGGGGTATCGGAACCGGGGAGCTGTTTTTT. Its protein product is CASSRLAGGIGTGELFF. The gene calls are TRBV4-2 and TRBJ2-2, with 13 nucleotides matching TRBD2. Germline CDR1 is LGHNA and CDR2 is YNFKEQ. There are 17 residues in the CDR3. The V segment lost 6 bases and the J segment 5 bases; nucleotides outside the gene matches: 9.

The chain is built from TRBV27 and TRBJ2-7; maybe TRBD2 (5 bases). Trimming removed 5 bases at V and 3 bases at J, with 14 bases between. The CDR3 has 14 residues. Germline loops: CDR1 MNHEY, CDR2 SMNVEV (reference sequence). For the CDR3, the DNA is TGTGCCAGCAGTGAGGGCATTAGCGACTACGAGCAGTACTTC. Its protein is CASSEGISDYEQYF.

The rearrangement joins TRBV6-5 to TRBJ1-2, with 10 nucleotides matching TRBD1. V gave up 2 bases and J gave up 2 bases; unmatched junction bases: 2. From germline, CDR1 is MNHEY and CDR2 SVGAGI. This CDR3 is built from 15 residues. This CDR3 is CASSYTDRGNYGYTF. Here the CDR3 DNA reads TGTGCCAGCAGTTACACGGACAGGGGGAACTATGGCTACACCTTC.